These T cell receptor beta chains were read from a single sample in a study of cytomegalovirus exposure and HLA in healthy donors. The repertoire was sequenced with immunoSEQ multiplex PCR; TCRdb's copy has only in-frame clones and lacks some. The sample includes some 150,000 clones, approximately 80% of them seen just once. Material: PBMCs. The receptor set was obtained from a woman in her thirties or forties in good health and CMV-seronegative. Each CDR3 is given with its conserved first and last residue. D genes are given only for firm matches. A row's size may be missing; if present it is once, few, many or a size class.

J gene	V gene	clone size	D gene	CDR3 DNA	CDR3 protein
TRBJ1-2	TRBV5-1	NA	NA	TGCGCCAGCAGCTTGGATAGTAGAATCCGTGGCTACACCTTC	CASSLDSRIRGYTF
TRBJ2-3	TRBV28	NA	NA	TGTGCCAGCAGGATATCCGAGTTGGATACGCAGTATTTT	CASRISELDTQYF
TRBJ2-1	TRBV4-2	once	TRBD2	TGTGCCAGCAGCCAAGTGCGGGGGGGCCATCCCAATGAGCAGTTCTTC	CASSQVRGGHPNEQFF
TRBJ2-7	TRBV10-3	NA	NA	TGTGCCATCAGTGATCCCCCCGATCGACAGTCCTACGAGCAGTACTTC	CAISDPPDRQSYEQYF
TRBJ1-3	TRBV28	NA	TRBD1	TGTGCCAGCGGCACAGGGGGCTCTGGAAACACCATATATTTT	CASGTGGSGNTIYF
TRBJ2-3	TRBV4-2	NA	TRBD2	TGTGCCAGCAGCCAGGAGCGGGAGGGGCCTGATACGCAGTATTTT	CASSQEREGPDTQYF
TRBJ2-3	TRBV27	NA	NA	TGTGCCAGCAGTTTAGGGCAGCCCCACACAGATACGCAGTATTTT	CASSLGQPHTDTQYF
TRBJ2-5	TRBV5-1	NA	TRBD2	TGCGCCAGCAGCTTGTGGTTAGCGGGAACTCAAGAGACCCAGTACTTC	CASSLWLAGTQETQYF
TRBJ2-7	TRBV28	NA	TRBD1	TGTGCCAGTAACTTCCAAATAGGCGGGACAGGGTCCTACGAGCAGTACTTC	CASNFQIGGTGSYEQYF
TRBJ1-5	TRBV19	once	NA	TGTGCCAGTAGTACGGACTCCCCACGGAGCAATCAGCCCCAGCATTTT	CASSTDSPRSNQPQHF
TRBJ1-4	TRBV5-4	few	TRBD1	TGTGCCAGCAGCTTTACAGGGGGGGGTGAAAAACTGTTTTTT	CASSFTGGGEKLFF
TRBJ1-4	TRBV18	NA	NA	TGTGCCAGCTCACCAACAGGGATGGCTAATGAAAAACTGTTTTTT	CASSPTGMANEKLFF
TRBJ1-5	TRBV4-2	NA	NA	TGTGCCAGCAGCCAAGATACTAATGGGCAGCCCCAGCATTTT	CASSQDTNGQPQHF
TRBJ2-5	TRBV11-2	NA	NA	TGTGCCAGCAGCGTAACCGACAGGGGAGGGCAAGAGACCCAGTACTTC	CASSVTDRGGQETQYF
TRBJ1-1	TRBV27	NA	NA	TGTGCCAGCAGTTTATTATACAGTAACACTGAAGCTTTCTTT	CASSLLYSNTEAFF
TRBJ1-2	TRBV11-2	NA	TRBD1	TGTGCCAGCAGGACCGGGACAGAGTATGGCTACACCTTC	CASRTGTEYGYTF
TRBJ1-1	TRBV14	NA	NA	TGTGCCAGCAGCCAAGTTCCCCATGAGGCTTTCTTT	CASSQVPHEAFF
TRBJ2-3	TRBV28	NA	TRBD2	TGTGCCAGCAGACCACTAGCGGGAGGGCCAGGAGATACGCAGTATTTT	CASRPLAGGPGDTQYF
TRBJ1-2	TRBV27	NA	TRBD1	TGTGCCAGCAGTTTCTCCCAGGGGGCCCGAACGAACTATGGCTACACCTTC	CASSFSQGARTNYGYTF
TRBJ1-1	TRBV28	NA	NA	TGTGCCAGCAGTACCACAGGGCTGAACACTGAAGCTTTCTTT	CASSTTGLNTEAFF
TRBJ1-1	TRBV19	few	NA	TGTGCCAGTCCCAAAAGAATAACGGACTCCCAGAACACTGAAGCTTTCTTT	CASPKRITDSQNTEAFF
TRBJ2-2	TRBV18	NA	TRBD1	TGTGCCAGCTCACCAAGGGGGACAGCGAACACCGGGGAGCTGTTTTTT	CASSPRGTANTGELFF
TRBJ2-6	TRBV30	NA	NA	TGTGCCTGGAGTGAACAGGCCGCGTCTGGGGCCAACGTCCTGACTTTC	CAWSEQAASGANVLTF
TRBJ1-1	TRBV30	NA	TRBD1	TGTGCCTGGGTGAGGGGGACAGGGGGTCCTATCACTGAAGCTTTCTTT	CAWVRGTGGPITEAFF
TRBJ2-3	TRBV11-2	NA	NA	TGTGCCAGCAGCTCCCAGGACACAGATACGCAGTATTTT	CASSSQDTDTQYF
TRBJ2-1	TRBV5-4	NA	NA	TGTGCCAGCAGCTTGGAGCTTACAGTGCGTGAGCAGTTCTTC	CASSLELTVREQFF
TRBJ2-7	TRBV4-1	NA	TRBD2	TGCGCCAGCAGCCCCCACCGGGGTAGCGGGAGATCATACGAGCAGTACTTC	CASSPHRGSGRSYEQYF
TRBJ1-5	TRBV27	NA	TRBD1	TGTGCCAGCAGTTTATCCACAGGGGGCGGGCAGCCCCAGCATTTT	CASSLSTGGGQPQHF
TRBJ1-3	TRBV6-1	NA	NA	TGTGCCAGCAGTGAATCCATCCCTGGAAACACCATATATTTT	CASSESIPGNTIYF
TRBJ1-1	TRBV18	once	NA	TGTGCCAGCTCACCACTACAGGGAAGTACTGAAGCTTTCTTT	CASSPLQGSTEAFF
TRBJ1-2	TRBV2	few	NA	TGTGCCAGCGGGGGCCGGGGCTACACCTTC	CASGGRGYTF
TRBJ1-4	TRBV15	NA	TRBD1	TGTGCCACCAGCAGAGAGGGGACAGGGGGACAGGAACTGTTTTTT	CATSREGTGGQELFF
TRBJ2-7	TRBV5-1	NA	TRBD1	TGCGCCAGCAGCTTGGTGGCAGGGACAGGATACGAGCAGTACTTC	CASSLVAGTGYEQYF
TRBJ2-3	TRBV5-1	NA	TRBD2	TGCGCCAGCAGCTTGGTGGCTAGCGGGGGGTTAGCAGATACGCAGTATTTT	CASSLVASGGLADTQYF
TRBJ1-6	TRBV5-4	NA	NA	TGTGCCAGCAGCTTGGCGGAGGCAGGCGGCCCCTATAATTCACCCCTCCACTTT	CASSLAEAGGPYNSPLHF
TRBJ1-5	TRBV6-1	NA	NA	TGTGCCAGCAGTGAAACGGGAAGCAATCAGCCCCAGCATTTT	CASSETGSNQPQHF
TRBJ1-2	TRBV5-1	NA	NA	TGCGCCAGCAGCTTCGGACAGACTAACTATGGCTACACCTTC	CASSFGQTNYGYTF
TRBJ2-7	TRBV5-1	NA	NA	TGCGCCAGCAGCCCATGGACAGAGAACTACGAGCAGTACTTC	CASSPWTENYEQYF
TRBJ2-5	TRBV4-1	NA	NA	TGCGCCAGCAGGGCAGGGGTAGAGGAGACCCAGTACTTC	CASRAGVEETQYF
TRBJ1-1	TRBV18	NA	NA	TGTGCCAGCTCAATCAGGTCGGACACTGAAGCTTTCTTT	CASSIRSDTEAFF
TRBJ2-3	TRBV5-1	NA	TRBD1	TGCGCCAGCATGGGTACAGGGGCAGATACGCAGTATTTT	CASMGTGADTQYF
TRBJ2-3	TRBV6-1	NA	NA	TGTGCCAGCAGTCGACCGGGACACACAGATACGCAGTATTTT	CASSRPGHTDTQYF
TRBJ1-2	TRBV19	NA	NA	TGTGCCAGTAGTATAGGTGTCCAGGACATCTATGGCTACACCTTC	CASSIGVQDIYGYTF
TRBJ2-1	TRBV10-3	NA	TRBD2	TGTGCCATCATAGCGGGGGATTCCAATGAGCAGTTCTTC	CAIIAGDSNEQFF
TRBJ1-5	TRBV4-1	few	TRBD1	TGCGCCAGCAGCCGCGGGACAGGAGGAAATCAGCCCCAGCATTTT	CASSRGTGGNQPQHF
TRBJ1-2	TRBV27	few	TRBD1	TGTGCCAGCAGTATCACAGGGGCCGACAACTATGGCTACACCTTC	CASSITGADNYGYTF
TRBJ2-3	TRBV7-9	NA	TRBD2	TGTGCCAGCAGCTCAACCGGGACTAGCCGGGGCACAGATACGCAGTATTTT	CASSSTGTSRGTDTQYF
TRBJ1-1	TRBV11-2	NA	NA	TGTGCCAGCAGCTTAGAACAGGGTAGTGCAGCTTTCTTT	CASSLEQGSAAFF
TRBJ2-1	TRBV30	NA	NA	TGTGCCAGTTTTAACTTGTTCTTC	CASFNLFF
TRBJ1-2	TRBV6-1	few	NA	TGTGCCAGCAGTGACGGACGGGATAACTATGGCTACACCTTC	CASSDGRDNYGYTF
TRBJ1-5	TRBV30	NA	TRBD1	TGTGCCTGGAGTGTTGGACAGGGTTGGTCTCAGCCCCAGCATTTT	CAWSVGQGWSQPQHF
TRBJ1-5	TRBV5-1	NA	NA	TGCGCCAGCAGCCCCGACGGGGGGGGTCAGCCCCAGCATTTT	CASSPDGGGQPQHF
TRBJ2-7	TRBV25-1	NA	NA	TGTGCCAGCAGTCCCAGGGTAGGCAACGAGCAGTACTTC	CASSPRVGNEQYF
TRBJ2-7	TRBV5-4	NA	TRBD2	TGTGCCAGCAGCGGGGGGGTGGGCTACGAGCAGTACTTC	CASSGGVGYEQYF
TRBJ2-1	TRBV7-8	few	TRBD2	TGTGCCAGCAGCCCCACTAGCGGGAGCCACCATGAGCAGTTCTTC	CASSPTSGSHHEQFF